This TCR beta chain originates from a study of T cell responses to AZD1222 COVID-19 vaccine. Points from the study as a whole: Most donors were white British, females outnumbered males, and clonal diversity was possibly underestimated.

This clone came up once. The antigen is not known. Trimming removed 0 bases from V and 7 bases from J, with 15 bases in between. The CDR3 extends over 15 amino acids. Germline CDR1 reads SGHAT; CDR2 reads FQNNGV. TCRdb keeps only in-frame clones here, not all; method: immunoSEQ multiplex PCR. The table records fewer than 200,000 clones, around nine tenths of them present only once. The sequence derives from an adult in good health. Sequenced here: peripheral blood, sampled on day 0 of AZD1222 vaccination. The rearrangement joins TRBV11-2 to TRBJ1-2, with D hard to call. The CDR3 region is CASSLDLARVSGYTF. CDR3 DNA: TGTGCCAGCAGCTTAGATCTTGCTAGGGTTTCTGGCTACACCTTC. The full variable domain, in which reference TRBV11-2 and TRBJ1-2 provide the parts outside the CDR3, is EAGVAQSPRYKIIEKRQSVAFWCNPISGHATLYWYQQILGQGPKLLIQFQNNGVVDDSQLPKDRFSAERLKGVDSTLKIQPAKLEDSAVYLCASSLDLARVSGYTFGSGTRLTVV.